This record covers a single T cell receptor beta chain. Its target antigen remains unknown. Base qualities are missing; no much larger clone stands one base away. The data are from a study of cytomegalovirus exposure and HLA in healthy donors (TCRdb year 2017). As for the study more broadly: According to a later analysis, the 120 validation repertoires were produced on the same platform as the roughly 600 repertoires of the first cohort. The study combined high-throughput TCR immunosequencing, statistical association of individual TCRs with disease status, and machine learning to predict cytomegalovirus infection status. A separate validation cohort of 100 to 150 different subjects was used in addition to the roughly 620-subject first cohort. The aim of the study was to test whether cataloging public T cell receptors could identify signatures of past pathogen exposure. Paper-wide results and their limitations: Across donors, most TCR sequences were observed very rarely, whereas some public TCRs were present in many individuals. The classifier was reported to diagnose cytomegalovirus status with high specificity and sensitivity in both the original cohort and the validation cohort. The validation cohort had no HLA typing available for a later analysis, so co-occurrence within that cohort was assessed over all 110 or so repertoires. It was suggested by the authors that the approach could potentially be generalized to other disease states and immunological phenotypes. The study gave a list of over 150 TCR beta chains associated with cytomegalovirus. In vitro tests confirmed that a few of the cytomegalovirus-associated TCR beta chains recognize cytomegalovirus antigens. Subsequent analysis determined that TCRs grouped into clusters in the first cohort also showed a tendency toward co-occurrence across the approximately 120 validation repertoires, and 94% of cluster scores exceeded 0.

The donors were included in the validation cohort of approximately 130 subjects, a group kept apart from the roughly 700-subject first cohort. The V and J ends are trimmed by 3 bases and 0 bases, leaving 4 bases between them. Reading from cysteine to phenylalanine, the CDR3 counts 13 amino acids. Kept here is only the CDR3 DNA, which spans 39 bases and is read in frame from base 1. Via the germline V gene, CDR1 is SGDLS and CDR2 YYNGEE. Libraries came from the immunoSEQ multiplex PCR assay. Turning to the authors' computational methods: A statistical classification framework was developed to diagnose cytomegalovirus status using the catalog of TCR beta chain sequences. Drawn from immuneACCESS, this table holds only the in-frame rearrangements with V and J called that TCRdb kept. Clones are partly lost; checked studies trace under half to an unresolved V gene and leave the rest unexplained. That table gives V, J and clone size, and the DNA gave D and trimming. The sample yields 60,000 to 85,000 clones; nearly 95% were counted once. The top ten constitute roughly 1.6% of the sample.

Input material: PBMCs. Recombination joined TRBV9 with TRBJ1-3; no D gene call is confident. The TCR was taken from a man younger than 35 in good health and CMV-seropositive. The CDR3 protein sequence reads: CASSGSSGNTIYF. The nucleotide sequence is given as TGTGCCAGCAGCGGGAGCTCTGGAAACACCATATATTTT.